A single sample is the source of the 10 T cell receptor beta chains below, sequenced in a study of read filtering for tumor transcriptome and immune sequencing. Molecular barcoded adaptors covering alpha/delta and beta/gamma chains were used on about 390 ng RNA. TCRdb re-called the reads through MiXCR, storing one row per CDR3 protein. Of about 39,000 distinct CDR3 sequences in the sample, 13% to 15% were seen once. Source material: a population of CD138-negative cells sorted from bone marrow. These receptors were taken from a donor at least 40 years old with multiple myeloma.

This clonotype was detected many times. The chain uses TRBV29-1 and TRBJ2-7; D is perhaps TRBD2 (5 bases). The CDR3 has 12 amino acids. Trimming left V 4 bases short and J 1 base short, with 8 bases between. Per the germline V gene, CDR1 is SQVTM and CDR2 is ANQGSEA. This CDR3 is CSVGLQSYEQYF. The CDR3 DNA reads as TGCAGCGTTGGACTACAGTCCTACGAGCAGTACTTC.

J is TRBJ1-2 and V is TRBV5-1; 9 bases match TRBD1. Germline V gene data show CDR1 as SGHRS and CDR2 as YFSETQ. The CDR3 has 14 residues. V shed 4 bases, J shed 6 bases, and the junction held 7 bases outside the gene matches. This CDR3 reads CASSRRTGGDGYTF. The CDR3 DNA reads TGCGCCAGCAGCCGGCGAACAGGGGGCGATGGCTACACCTTC.

This clonotype came up many times. The chain uses TRBV4-2 and TRBJ2-3, with 12 bases fitting TRBD2. The CDR3 sequence is 17 residues long. V lost 1 base, J lost 6 bases, and 8 bases stayed unmatched. Germline CDR1 and CDR2: LGHNA and YNFKEQ. CDR3 loop: CASSQGELAGGGDTQYF. The CDR3 region has the DNA TGTGCCAGCAGCCAAGGAGAACTAGCGGGGGGAGGTGATACGCAGTATTTT.

This clonotype was observed many times. The chain couples TRBV5-6 to TRBJ2-6; 10 nucleotides agree with TRBD1. The CDR3 spans 17 residues. Per the germline V gene, CDR1 is SGHDT and CDR2 is YYEEEE. V gave up 1 base and J gave up 0 bases; unmatched junction bases: 1. DNA for the CDR3: TGTGCCAGCAGCTTGAGGACAGGGGGCTCTGGGGCCAACGTCCTGACTTTC. Its protein product is CASSLRTGGSGANVLTF.

The V gene is TRBV7-9, the J gene TRBJ2-2; 7 bases match TRBD2. The CDR3 is 18 residues long. J gave up 1 base and V 6 bases, and 14 bases lay outside the gene matches. CDR1 is SEHNR and CDR2 is FQNEAQ in the germline V gene (reference sequence). DNA of the CDR3: TGTGCCAGCAGTAATCAAAAGACCGGGACTAAGAACACCGGGGAGCTGTTTTTT. Protein sequence: CASSNQKTGTKNTGELFF.

This clonotype was recorded many times. The chain employs TRBV20-1 and TRBJ2-7; the match to TRBD1 covers 7 bases. The CDR3 totals 14 residues. V was pared by 6 bases and J by 9 bases, with 17 bases of the junction left unmatched. The germline V gene has CDR1 DFQATT and CDR2 SNEGSKA (reference sequence). CDR3 in amino acids: CSATPGTEETRQYF. The DNA for the CDR3 is TGCAGTGCCACACCCGGGACAGAAGAAACGAGGCAGTACTTC.

This clonotype was seen at least ten times. The chain is built from TRBV5-4 and TRBJ2-1, with D possibly matching TRBD2 (6 bases). Trimming stripped 4 bases from V and 7 bases from J, with 18 bases between. CDR3 size: 15 residues. CDR1 SGHNT and CDR2 YYREEE come from the germline V gene (reference sequence). The CDR3 loop reads CASSHGLTPPNEQFF. CDR3 DNA: TGTGCCAGCAGCCACGGACTAACTCCCCCGAATGAGCAGTTCTTC. Filled out from reference TRBV5-4 and TRBJ2-1, the complete variable domain reads ETGVTQSPTHLIKTRGQQVTLRCSSQSGHNTVSWYQQALGQGPQFIFQYYREEENGRGNFPPRFSGLQFPNYSSELNVNALELDDSALYLCASSHGLTPPNEQFFGPGTRLTVL.

This clonotype was recorded many times. The V gene is TRBV19, the J gene TRBJ2-1; D perhaps matches TRBD2 (6 bases). CDR1 is LNHDA and CDR2 is SQIVND in the germline V gene (reference sequence). Trimming stripped 5 bases from V and 6 bases from J, with 17 bases between. The CDR3 covers 15 residues. CDR3 amino acids: CASSPGLFGGNEQFF. CDR3 sequence (DNA): TGTGCCAGTAGTCCGGGACTCTTTGGGGGCAATGAGCAGTTCTTC.

This clonotype has at least ten counts. The J gene is TRBJ2-1, the V gene TRBV20-1; 16 bases fit TRBD2. Germline V gives CDR1 DFQATT, CDR2 SNEGSKA (reference sequence). The CDR3 sequence is 18 residues long. J gave up 0 bases and V 1 base, and 3 bases lay outside the gene matches. CDR3 sequence (DNA): TGCAGTGCTAGAGCGGGACTAGCGGGGGGGACCTCCTACAATGAGCAGTTCTTC. Its translation: CSARAGLAGGTSYNEQFF.

This clonotype was observed at least ten times. The chain uses TRBV10-3 and TRBJ2-1; 7 bases are shared with TRBD1. V lost 8 bases to trimming and J lost 5 bases; unmatched junction nucleotides: 3. The germline V gene has CDR1 ENHRY and CDR2 SYGVKD. CDR3 size: 12 residues. CDR3 residues: CAIGGQNNEQFF. The CDR3 coding sequence is TGTGCCATCGGGGGACAGAACAATGAGCAGTTCTTC.